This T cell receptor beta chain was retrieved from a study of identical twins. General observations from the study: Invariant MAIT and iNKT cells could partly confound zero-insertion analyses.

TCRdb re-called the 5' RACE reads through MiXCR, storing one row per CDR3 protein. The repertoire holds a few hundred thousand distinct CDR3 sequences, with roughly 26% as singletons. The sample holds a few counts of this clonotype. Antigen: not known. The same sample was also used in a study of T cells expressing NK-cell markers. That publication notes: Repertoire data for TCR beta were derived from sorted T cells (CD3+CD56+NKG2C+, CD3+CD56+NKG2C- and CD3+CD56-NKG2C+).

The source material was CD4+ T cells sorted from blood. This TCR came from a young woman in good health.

The CDR3: CASSFSTGEQFF. The CDR3 nucleotides read TGTGCCAGCAGTTTCTCGACTGGGGAGCAGTTCTTC. The rearrangement uses TRBV12-3 or TRBV12-4 and TRBJ2-1; no definite D call. This CDR3 region has 12 residues. V lost 3 bases and J 10 bases, leaving 10 bases between the germline ends.